This T cell receptor beta chain comes out of a study of T cell responses to AZD1222 COVID-19 vaccine. General study findings and limits: Seropositive AZD1222 recipients at baseline numbered only five to seven. Nearly half of spike-specific TCRs reportedly target variant regions that are unmutated in the B.1.351 and B.1.1.7 variants.

Note on this clone: The antigen remains unidentified.

Assay: immunoSEQ multiplex PCR; the TCRdb copy retains only in-frame clones and omits some. The sample includes approximately 90,000 clones, around 90% seen only once; the top ten take 7.5%. The source of this sequence is an adult in good health. The sample was peripheral blood, taken on day 0 of AZD1222 vaccination.

The CDR3, as DNA: TGTGCCAGCAGCCAAGACTCGGGGGCCTCCTACAATGAGCAGTTCTTC. This sequence encodes CASSQDSGASYNEQFF. The chain joins TRBV4-2 to TRBJ2-1; D is tentatively TRBD1 or TRBD2 (6 bases each). Trimming cost V 0 bases and J 0 bases, with 9 bases left between them. In germline, CDR1 is LGHNA, CDR2 YNFKEQ. The CDR3 is made up of 16 amino acids.